This is a list of T cell receptor beta chains from one sample in a study of blood T cell repertoires in COVID-19. Produced via immunoSEQ multiplex PCR; TCRdb's table is partial and in-frame only. The sample holds 250,000 to 300,000 clones, 75% to 90% seen once. The sample taken for sequencing was peripheral blood. All receptors come from a woman in her 70s with COVID-19, enrolled during active disease. Both conserved end residues are trimmed from each CDR3. D genes are given only for firm matches.

length	V	D	J	CDR3
13	TRBV11-2	TRBD2	TRBJ2-7	ASSLVTGGPPEQY
14	TRBV6-5	TRBD1	TRBJ1-5	ASSLGTGGGNQPQH
17	TRBV15	TRBD1	TRBJ1-5	ATSRVTGTGVYSNQPQH
13	TRBV7-2	TRBD1	TRBJ2-1	ASSLPGTGGNEQF
12	TRBV18	TRBD1	TRBJ1-2	ASSPAGQGVGYT
12	TRBV9	.	TRBJ2-7	ASSVGAGVNEQY
13	TRBV19	TRBD1	TRBJ2-3	ASRPGQGAGDTQY
14	TRBV14	TRBD1	TRBJ1-6	ASSQGTGALNSPLH
14	TRBV5-1	TRBD2	TRBJ2-5	ASSPGLAGGEETQY
11	TRBV19	TRBD1	TRBJ2-7	ASSIAGGRDQY